This T cell receptor (beta chain) was captured by sequencing in a study of cytomegalovirus exposure and HLA in healthy donors (dated by TCRdb to 2017 to 2019). Looking at the study overall: An earlier analysis of around 600 of the donors reported 250 to 300 Gb of sequence data and some 120 million unique TCR beta sequences from about 179 million T cells. About 330 gigabases of sequencing data and around 88 million unique TCR sequences made up an early release that covered under 750 HLA-typed donors. Of the roughly 420 genotyped donors, roughly 80% were placed in the genetic ancestry cluster associated with self-reported Caucasian donors. The study aimed to test whether cataloging public T cell receptors could reveal signatures of past pathogen exposure. The study profiled the T cell repertoires of 500 to 800 subjects by immunosequencing and related them to cytomegalovirus serostatus. A separate validation cohort of approximately 130 different subjects was used in addition to the approximately 700-subject first cohort. To predict cytomegalovirus infection status, the study combined high-throughput TCR immunosequencing, statistical association of individual TCRs with disease status, and machine learning. To study patterns of TCR occurrence, a later analysis re-analyzed previously published TCR beta repertoires from hundreds of donors and added high-resolution HLA genotyping. Rather than using new phenotypic data, the later analysis identified candidate immune exposures from TCR beta sequences and from how often those sequences occurred across donors. In an earlier analysis of about 590 of the donors, high-throughput TCR beta sequencing was used to judge whether each TCR beta V gene segment behaved as functional or pseudogenic. Alongside the repertoire data, information on donor age, sex, ethnicity and CMV serostatus was compiled. Genome-wide SNP genotypes for about 65% of the 666 donors were used in a later genetic analysis, which treated that subset as a discovery cohort. All discovery cohort repertoires had been generated using a single sequencing platform. Both class I and class II loci were covered by HLA typing, at four-digit resolution. The number of typed donors differed by locus: roughly 629-630 for A, B, C, DRB1 and DQB1; about 520 for DQA1; approximately 600 for DPA1; and roughly 490 for DPB1. About 5 DR-DQ haplotypes were handled as single units for association and clustering, since linkage in the cohort was strong. Among about 360 genotyped donors of the cohort, an average of approximately 230,000 unique TCR beta nucleotide sequences were sequenced per donor, about a sixth of them non-productive. Study-wide findings and limitations: Compared with equally common non-associated chains, HLA-associated TCR beta chains in a later analysis were more clonally expanded and had lower generation probabilities. A later analysis found that TCR association rates varied across HLA loci, with DRB1 alleles showing the most associated TCRs and HLA-C alleles the fewest. According to the authors, the approach could potentially be generalized to other disease states and immunological phenotypes. In a later genetic analysis, a missense DCLRE1C variant was associated with V-gene and J-gene trimming of TCR beta chains, and the association was replicated in an independent cohort. A total of fewer than 200 TCR beta chains were listed by the study as associated with cytomegalovirus. A further reported finding was that TCR beta sequences accurately predicted the HLA-A and HLA-B alleles for most subjects in the first cohort. In both the original and validation cohorts, the classifier was reported to diagnose cytomegalovirus status with high specificity and sensitivity. Most TCR sequences were seen in very few donors, while some public TCRs were found in many individuals. In vitro tests confirmed that three of the cytomegalovirus-associated TCR beta chains recognize cytomegalovirus antigens. Because HLA typing was missing for some donors at each locus, association tests included only the typed subset. Immune exposure information for the cohort was limited to CMV serostatus. A later analysis reported that several top co-occurrence clusters appeared linked to parvovirus B19, influenza, CMV and Epstein-Barr virus. This cohort had only TCR beta chains sequenced, and the lack of alpha or paired-chain data limited which features could be detected. Presence/absence analyses assumed roughly uniform sequencing depth across donors, an assumption that may not hold. Correlated functional status among segregating V segments might be attributable to linkage disequilibrium, but an unknown experimental factor could not be ruled out. The earlier analysis of approximately 590 of the donors excluded roughly 17 rarely observed V segments, including chromosome 9 orphons, because counts were too low. When HLA alleles, especially DR and DQ, strongly co-occurred, TCR associations were difficult to assign to individual alleles. An earlier analysis of 587 of the donors showed that most TCR beta V segments appeared in productive rearrangements either about 87% or about 30% of the time, which broadly matched IMGT annotations. A later analysis associated 15,000 or so TCR beta sequences with specific HLA alleles at a false discovery rate of 0.05. According to a later analysis, most CMV-associated TCR beta chains appeared to be HLA-restricted, and the HLA associations seemed to be driven largely by CMV exposure. The sequencing pipeline was judged likely to have produced a cluster of highly shared sequence variants as a technical artifact. Compared with the roughly 710-donor mean, donors in an Asian-associated ancestry cluster had fewer N-insertions in productive TCRs, according to a later genetic analysis.

The table lists this clone with a count of one. Its antigen is unknown. No much larger clone exists at a distance of one base, and base qualities are not known. In total, 630 or so healthy bone marrow donors made up the cohort. Cohort members were all nominally healthy when sampled, although unrecorded immune exposures were likely present. The donor tested CMV seropositive, placing the donor among the 290 or so seropositive members of the cohort. A peripheral blood sample was collected from each donor, and TCR beta sequencing was performed on peripheral blood mononuclear cells. The Qiagen DNeasy Blood Extraction Kit was used to extract genomic DNA from the blood cell samples. The receptor library was made with the immunoSEQ multiplex PCR assay. For the multiplex PCR, a mixture combining 60 forward primers for TCR Vbeta segments and 13 reverse primers for TCR Jbeta segments was used. The CDR3 region of rearranged TCR beta genes was amplified from genomic DNA by a multiplex PCR assay. Amplified TCR beta libraries were sequenced as 87-base-pair reads on the Illumina HiSeq System. On the study's bioinformatics: In a later analysis, some 80 million unique TCR beta chains were counted across the approximately 620 repertoires, and approximately 11 million of these chains were shared by at least two donors. A nearest-neighbor algorithm error-corrected the raw reads and collapsed the reads into unique sequences, merging closely related sequences to remove PCR and sequencing errors. Alignment of CDR3 sequences to IMGT reference sequences was used to assign V, D and J gene segments. For a sequence to be retained, a match of at least six nucleotides was required to both a V gene segment and a J gene segment. A rearrangement counted as productive if the CDR3 had no stop codons and remained in frame with V and J, and every other rearrangement counted as non-productive. Following IMGT convention, CDR3 was defined as the stretch from the second conserved V-encoded cysteine to the conserved J-encoded phenylalanine. In an earlier analysis of some 550 of the donors, sequences lacking an unambiguous match to a single V gene segment were excluded. In an earlier analysis of 450 to 750 of the donors, a V segment was called functional when productive rearrangements were above 56.7%, and segregating when the standard deviation between donors exceeded 5%. A statistical classification framework was built to diagnose cytomegalovirus status from the catalog of TCR beta chain sequences. In a later analysis, V and J genes were assigned by comparing TCR nucleotide sequences against IMGT/GENE-DB human TR gene sequences. Using the TCRdist pipeline, a later analysis assigned CDR3 sequences along with most-parsimonious VDJ recombination scenarios. In a later analysis, each TCR beta chain was defined by its CDR3 amino acid sequence together with its V-gene family, and reads without a unique V-gene family were excluded. As a way to deal with suspected cross-contamination and a sequencing artifact, a later analysis dropped under 600 nucleotide sequences that were highly shared and had low generation probability. In a later analysis, a clonal expansion index for each public chain was calculated from normalized within-repertoire ranks of inferred template counts. A later analysis computed generation probabilities with a VDJ recombination model fitted to out-of-frame rearrangements, and checked the results against IGoR. In a later analysis, hypergeometric tests were used to score TCR-TCR, TCR-HLA and TCR-CMV co-occurrence, with a repertoire-size bias correction applied to TCR pairs. To estimate false discovery rates, a later analysis permuted the HLA or CMV assignments 20 times. In a later analysis, co-occurring TCRs were grouped using DBSCAN, with TCRdist sequence similarity added in when clustering inside HLA-allele-positive subsets. For co-occurrence clustering, repertoires with fewer than 30,000 or more than 120,000 public chains were excluded, along with roughly five repertoires with anomalous nucleotide sharing. Sourced from immuneACCESS, this table was stored by TCRdb with only in-frame sequences that have V and J called. A share of the clones is absent; for the studies checked, an unresolved V gene accounts for under half, and the remainder has no known explanation. V and J calls plus clone size are reproduced from that table; the DNA served to infer D and trimming. The sample table lists some 170,000 clones, nearly 80% of them with a count of one. The biggest ten clones account for under 8% of the sample.

Sequencing used PBMCs. This clonotype originated in a man aged 40-49 years in good health and CMV-seropositive.

The nucleotide sequence reads TGTGCCAGTAGTATGGGTATAGGGAGGAGTTTTAGTGGGGCCAACGTCCTGACTTTC. Its coded protein is CASSMGIGRSFSGANVLTF. This sequence uses TRBV19 and TRBJ2-6; the D segment could be TRBD2, given 6 matching bases. V gives up 3 bases and J gives up 3 bases, and the segment between their germline ends measures 21 bases. From the cysteine up to the phenylalanine, the CDR3 has a length of 19 residues. The kept DNA is CDR3 alone, 57 bases in frame from the first base. Taken from the germline V gene (reference sequence), the CDR1 and CDR2 loops are LNHDA and SQIVND. Beyond the CDR3, the reference TRBV19 and TRBJ2-6 genes provide the residues; the full variable domain reads: DGGITQSPKYLFRKEGQNVTLSCEQNLNHDAMYWYRQDPGQGLRLIYYSQIVNDFQKGDIAEGYSVSREKKESFPLTVTSAQKNPTAFYLCASSMGIGRSFSGANVLTFGAGSRLTVL.